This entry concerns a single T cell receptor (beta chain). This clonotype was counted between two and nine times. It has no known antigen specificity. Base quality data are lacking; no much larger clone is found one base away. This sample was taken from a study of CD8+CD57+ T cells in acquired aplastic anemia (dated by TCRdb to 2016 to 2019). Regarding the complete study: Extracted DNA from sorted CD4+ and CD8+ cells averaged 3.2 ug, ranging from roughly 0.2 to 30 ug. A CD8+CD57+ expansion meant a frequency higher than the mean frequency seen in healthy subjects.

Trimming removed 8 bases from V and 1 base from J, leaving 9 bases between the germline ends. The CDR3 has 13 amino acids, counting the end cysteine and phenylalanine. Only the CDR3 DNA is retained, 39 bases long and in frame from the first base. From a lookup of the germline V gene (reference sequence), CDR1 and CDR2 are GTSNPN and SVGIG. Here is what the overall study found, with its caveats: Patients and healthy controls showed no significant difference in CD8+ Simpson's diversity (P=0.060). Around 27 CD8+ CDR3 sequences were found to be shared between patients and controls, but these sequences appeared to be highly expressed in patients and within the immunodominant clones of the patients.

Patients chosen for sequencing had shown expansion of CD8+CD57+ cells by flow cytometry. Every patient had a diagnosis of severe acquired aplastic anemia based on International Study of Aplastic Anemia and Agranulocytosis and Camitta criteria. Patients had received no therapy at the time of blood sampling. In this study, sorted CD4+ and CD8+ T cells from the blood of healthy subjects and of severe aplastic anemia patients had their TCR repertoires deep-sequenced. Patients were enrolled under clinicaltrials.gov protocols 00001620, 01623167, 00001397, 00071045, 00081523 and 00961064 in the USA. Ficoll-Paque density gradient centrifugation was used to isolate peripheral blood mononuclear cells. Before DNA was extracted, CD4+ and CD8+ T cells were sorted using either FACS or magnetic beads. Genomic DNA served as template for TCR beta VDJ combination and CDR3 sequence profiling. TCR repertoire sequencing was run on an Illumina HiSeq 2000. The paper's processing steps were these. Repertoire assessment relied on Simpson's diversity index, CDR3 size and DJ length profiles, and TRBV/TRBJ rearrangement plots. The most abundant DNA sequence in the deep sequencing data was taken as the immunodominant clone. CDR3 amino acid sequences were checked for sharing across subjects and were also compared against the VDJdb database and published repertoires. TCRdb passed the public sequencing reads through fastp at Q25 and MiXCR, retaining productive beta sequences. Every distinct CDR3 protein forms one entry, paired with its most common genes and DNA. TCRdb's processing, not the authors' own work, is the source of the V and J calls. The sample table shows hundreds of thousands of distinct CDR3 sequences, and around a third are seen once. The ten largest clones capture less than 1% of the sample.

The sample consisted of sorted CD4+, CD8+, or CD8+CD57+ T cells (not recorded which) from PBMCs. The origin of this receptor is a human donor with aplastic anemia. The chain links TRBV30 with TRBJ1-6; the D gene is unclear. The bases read TGTGCCGCCTACAGATCCTATAATTCACCCCTCCACTTT. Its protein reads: CAAYRSYNSPLHF. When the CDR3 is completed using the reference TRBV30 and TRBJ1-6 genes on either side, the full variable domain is SQTIHQWPATLVQPVGSPLSLECTVEGTSNPNLYWYRQAAGRGLQLLFYSVGIGQISSEVPQNLSASRPQDRQFILSSKKLLLSDSGFYLCAAYRSYNSPLHFGNGTRLTVT.